This is a list of T cell receptor beta chains from one sample in a study of T cells after somatic rescue of genetic block. Using immunoSEQ multiplex PCR, the repertoire was profiled, and TCRdb retains in-frame clones only, with some absent. The profile shows 110,000 or so clones, approximately 90% of them singletons. Sequenced sample: peripheral blood mononuclear cells (PBMCs). The receptors originated from a woman in her late teens or twenties. Each CDR3 is given with its conserved first and last residue. The D gene is left open where the match is weak. Size tells how often a clone was seen (once, few, many) or the class of an expanded clone, and some rows leave it out.

once	TRBV7-8	TRBJ1-6	NA	CASSSKQIYNSPLHF	TGTGCCAGCAGCTCCAAACAGATCTATAATTCACCCCTCCACTTT
NA	TRBV4-2	TRBJ2-7	NA	CASSQGQDSSYEQYF	TGTGCCAGCAGCCAAGGACAGGATAGCTCCTACGAGCAGTACTTC
NA	TRBV13	TRBJ2-7	NA	CASSLGGVFYEQYF	TGTGCCAGCAGCTTAGGCGGGGTATTCTACGAGCAGTACTTC
NA	TRBV4-1	TRBJ1-1	TRBD1	CASSFSTGVGQQSTEAFF	TGCGCCAGCAGCTTTTCGACAGGGGTGGGACAACAAAGCACTGAAGCTTTCTTT
NA	TRBV19	TRBJ2-5	TRBD1	CASSPKGAGETQYF	TGTGCCAGTAGTCCTAAGGGGGCGGGAGAGACCCAGTACTTC
NA	TRBV9	TRBJ1-2	NA	CASSVEGGNYGYTF	TGTGCCAGCAGCGTAGAGGGCGGGAACTATGGCTACACCTTC
NA	TRBV5-6	TRBJ1-2	NA	CASSLGTGYGYTF	TGTGCCAGCAGCTTGGGGACGGGCTATGGCTACACCTTC
once	TRBV27	TRBJ2-2	NA	CASSSNTGELFF	TGTGCCAGCAGTTCCAACACCGGGGAGCTGTTTTTT
NA	TRBV5-1	TRBJ1-2	NA	CASSLSGYGYTF	TGCGCCAGCAGCCTGTCGGGCTATGGCTACACCTTC
NA	TRBV4-3	TRBJ2-1	NA	CASSQDWLASYNEQFF	TGCGCCAGCAGCCAAGATTGGCTAGCGTCCTACAATGAGCAGTTCTTC
NA	TRBV19	TRBJ1-3	NA	CASSWRKVAGNTIYF	TGTGCCAGTAGTTGGCGGAAGGTCGCTGGAAACACCATATATTTT
NA	TRBV6-1	TRBJ1-6	NA	CASQRRDEDSPLHF	TGTGCCAGCCAGCGTAGGGATGAGGATTCACCCCTCCACTTT
NA	TRBV9	TRBJ1-1	NA	CASSVNMNTEAFF	TGTGCCAGCAGCGTCAATATGAACACTGAAGCTTTCTTT
once	TRBV7-9	TRBJ1-5	NA	CASEGGSNQPQHF	TGTGCCAGCGAAGGCGGGAGCAATCAGCCCCAGCATTTT
NA	TRBV30	TRBJ2-7	NA	CAWGPWYEQYF	TGTGCCTGGGGCCCCTGGTACGAGCAGTACTTC
NA	TRBV4-2	TRBJ2-7	NA	CASSQGEGAYEQYF	TGTGCCAGCAGCCAAGGGGAGGGGGCCTACGAGCAGTACTTC
NA	TRBV7-2	TRBJ2-5	NA	CASSLERETQYF	TGTGCCAGCAGCTTAGAGAGGGAGACCCAGTACTTC
NA	TRBV5-1	TRBJ2-3	TRBD2	CASSLGTSHPDTQYF	TGCGCCAGCAGCTTGGGGACTAGCCACCCAGATACGCAGTATTTT
NA	TRBV7-6	TRBJ2-7	NA	CASSPGLGDEQYF	TGTGCCAGCAGCCCTGGCTTGGGAGATGAGCAGTACTTC
few	TRBV14	TRBJ1-1	NA	CASSQAAGFGLAFF	TGTGCCAGCAGCCAAGCGGCGGGGTTCGGATTAGCTTTCTTT
NA	TRBV28	TRBJ2-3	NA	CNVGDTQYF	TGCAACGTTGGAGATACGCAGTATTTT
NA	TRBV5-1	TRBJ2-4	NA	CASSLGGLAKNIQYF	TGCGCCAGCAGCTTGGGGGGTTTGGCCAAAAACATTCAGTACTTC
few	TRBV5-1	TRBJ1-2	TRBD1	CASSQGQGAMDGYTF	TGCGCCAGCAGCCAAGGACAGGGGGCGATGGATGGCTACACCTTC
NA	TRBV19	TRBJ1-2	NA	CASTLGYGYTF	TGTGCCAGTACCCTTGGCTATGGCTACACCTTC
NA	TRBV27	TRBJ1-6	NA	CASSFRTIVWSPLHF	TGTGCCAGCAGTTTCCGGACAATTGTATGGTCACCCCTCCACTTT
NA	TRBV6-1	TRBJ1-1	NA	CASSEGSMNTEAFF	TGTGCCAGCAGTGAAGGGTCCATGAACACTGAAGCTTTCTTT
NA	TRBV5-4	TRBJ2-2	NA	CASSPAGGADGELFF	TGTGCCAGCAGCCCTGCTGGGGGGGCGGACGGGGAGCTGTTTTTT
NA	TRBV5-8	TRBJ2-5	TRBD2	CASSLVFSGGNQETQYF	TGTGCCAGCAGCTTAGTTTTTAGCGGGGGGAACCAAGAGACCCAGTACTTC
NA	TRBV5-4	TRBJ2-5	NA	CASSSTSKETQYF	TGTGCCAGCAGCTCGACTAGTAAAGAGACCCAGTACTTC
NA	TRBV4-1	TRBJ1-4	NA	CASSQPQGPNEKLFF	TGCGCCAGCAGCCAGCCCCAGGGGCCGAATGAAAAACTGTTTTTT
NA	TRBV11-2	TRBJ2-1	TRBD2	CASSRRGGSYNEQFF	TGTGCCAGCAGTCGACGGGGGGGCTCCTACAATGAGCAGTTCTTC
NA	TRBV6-5	TRBJ1-3	NA	CASSQSRGNTIYF	TGTGCCAGCAGTCAGAGTCGGGGAAACACCATATATTTT
NA	TRBV4-3	TRBJ2-1	TRBD2	CASSQNPGLADNEQFF	TGCGCCAGCAGCCAAAATCCGGGACTAGCTGACAATGAGCAGTTCTTC
NA	TRBV7-2	TRBJ1-4	NA	CATARAVNEKLFF	TGTGCCACCGCACGGGCAGTTAATGAAAAACTGTTTTTT
NA	TRBV6-1	TRBJ1-1	TRBD1	CASSARTGGNTEAFF	TGTGCCAGCAGTGCAAGGACAGGGGGGAACACTGAAGCTTTCTTT
NA	TRBV13	TRBJ1-2	NA	CASSLKSWNYGYTF	TGTGCCAGCAGCTTAAAGAGCTGGAACTATGGCTACACCTTC
NA	TRBV19	TRBJ1-2	NA	CASSIDLWRTENYGYTF	TGTGCCAGTAGTATAGATCTATGGAGGACAGAAAACTATGGCTACACCTTC
NA	TRBV11-3	TRBJ2-1	NA	CASSLPGLLNEQFF	TGTGCCAGCAGCTTACCGGGGCTACTCAATGAGCAGTTCTTC
NA	TRBV7-3	TRBJ2-5	TRBD1	CASSIAGTGQETQYF	TGTGCCAGCAGCATCGCCGGGACAGGACAAGAGACCCAGTACTTC
NA	TRBV19	TRBJ2-5	NA	CASSIGGTVHRETQYF	TGTGCCAGTAGTATCGGGGGGACAGTTCATCGAGAGACCCAGTACTTC
NA	TRBV28	TRBJ1-2	TRBD1	CASSLPQDRSNYGYTF	TGTGCCAGCAGTTTACCCCAGGACAGGTCCAACTATGGCTACACCTTC
NA	TRBV27	TRBJ2-2	TRBD2	CASLGAGGRTGELFF	TGTGCCAGCTTAGGAGCGGGGGGGCGTACCGGGGAGCTGTTTTTT
NA	TRBV18	TRBJ2-7	NA	CASSPNRDEQYF	TGTGCCAGCTCACCAAATAGGGACGAGCAGTACTTC
NA	TRBV7-2	TRBJ1-1	NA	CASSYSGFEAFF	TGTGCCAGCAGCTACAGTGGGTTTGAAGCTTTCTTT
once	TRBV2	TRBJ2-3	NA	CASSILWADTQYF	TGTGCCAGCAGTATACTTTGGGCAGATACGCAGTATTTT
NA	TRBV5-5	TRBJ1-6	TRBD1	CASRPTGVHSPLHF	TGTGCCAGCAGGCCGACAGGGGTCCATTCACCCCTCCACTTT
NA	TRBV9	TRBJ1-5	NA	CASSAAGGGNQPQHF	TGTGCCAGCAGCGCCGCAGGAGGTGGCAATCAGCCCCAGCATTTT
NA	TRBV5-8	TRBJ2-5	TRBD1	CASSLDRAETQYF	TGTGCCAGCAGCCTGGACAGGGCGGAGACCCAGTACTTC
NA	TRBV10-3	TRBJ2-1	NA	CAISERGTRRGDEQFF	TGTGCCATCAGTGAGCGCGGGACGCGAAGGGGGGATGAGCAGTTCTTC
NA	TRBV28	TRBJ1-5	NA	CASTPGHYSNQPQHF	TGTGCCAGCACCCCGGGACATTATAGCAATCAGCCCCAGCATTTT
NA	TRBV4-1	TRBJ2-7	TRBD1	CASSQGQTYEQYF	TGCGCCAGCAGCCAGGGACAGACCTACGAGCAGTACTTC
NA	TRBV7-9	TRBJ2-5	NA	CASSFRDRETQYF	TGTGCCAGCAGCTTTCGGGATCGAGAGACCCAGTACTTC
NA	TRBV18	TRBJ1-2	NA	CASSVSWGDYGYTF	TGTGCCAGCTCGGTTTCGTGGGGTGACTATGGCTACACCTTC
NA	TRBV5-1	TRBJ2-1	NA	CASSLGVRDGNEQFF	TGCGCCAGCAGCTTGGGGGTGAGGGACGGAAATGAGCAGTTCTTC